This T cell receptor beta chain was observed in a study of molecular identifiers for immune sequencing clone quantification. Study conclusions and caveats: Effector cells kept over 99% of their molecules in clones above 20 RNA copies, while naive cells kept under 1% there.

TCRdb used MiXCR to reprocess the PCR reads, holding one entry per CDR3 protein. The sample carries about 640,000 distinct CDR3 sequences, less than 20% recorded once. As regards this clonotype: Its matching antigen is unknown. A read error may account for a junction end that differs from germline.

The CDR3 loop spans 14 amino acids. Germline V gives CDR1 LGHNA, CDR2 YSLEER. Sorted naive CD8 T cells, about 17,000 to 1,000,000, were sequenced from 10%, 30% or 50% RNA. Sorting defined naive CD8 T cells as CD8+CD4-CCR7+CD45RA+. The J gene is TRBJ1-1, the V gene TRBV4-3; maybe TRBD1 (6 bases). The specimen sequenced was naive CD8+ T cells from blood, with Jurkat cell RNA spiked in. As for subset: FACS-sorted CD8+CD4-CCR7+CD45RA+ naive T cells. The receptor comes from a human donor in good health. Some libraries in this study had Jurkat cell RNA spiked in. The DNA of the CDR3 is TGCGCCAGCGGCCAAGCAGGGGCCCACACTGAAGCTTTCTTT. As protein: CASGQAGAHTEAFF.